The sample holds one count of the clone carrying this TCR beta chain. The antigen remains unidentified. Measured with immunoSEQ multiplex PCR; TCRdb has only the in-frame clones, and not every one. This table holds about 960,000 clones, 70% to 85% found once. These data are taken from a study of shared clonotypes between healthy human individuals. Findings of the study overall: Clonotype sharing among the donors was expected to vary with sequencing depth.

CDR1 is LNHDA, CDR2 SQIVND, per germline (reference sequence). V was cut by 3 bases and J by 0 bases, with 10 bases left in between. The CDR3 covers 15 residues. The chain uses TRBV19 and TRBJ2-3; D unresolved. This clonotype was obtained from a man between 18 and 29 years old in good health. The specimen sequenced was memory CD4+ T cells sorted from blood. Subset here: CD45RA-negative fraction. DNA for the CDR3: TGTGCCAGTAGTATTACGGGCCCTAGCACAGATACGCAGTATTTT. Translated: CASSITGPSTDTQYF. Complete variable domain (other parts from reference TRBV19 and TRBJ2-3): DGGITQSPKYLFRKEGQNVTLSCEQNLNHDAMYWYRQDPGQGLRLIYYSQIVNDFQKGDIAEGYSVSREKKESFPLTVTSAQKNPTAFYLCASSITGPSTDTQYFGPGTRLTVL.